These T cell receptor beta chains were read from a single sample in a study of blood T cells in healthy people across ages. TCRdb re-derived calls from the 5' RACE reads in MiXCR, one entry per CDR3 protein. Here the sample spans around 1.5 million distinct CDR3 sequences, 59% being singletons. The sequenced sample was blood. These receptors were collected from a man between 18 and 29 years old in good health. CDR3s include the opening cysteine and the closing phenylalanine or tryptophan. A D gene is named only where the DNA matches it firmly. The listing skips clone size in some rows; elsewhere it reads once, few, many or a size class.

V	D	size	J	CDR3	DNA
TRBV18	TRBD2	few	TRBJ2-2	CASSTGTSRAGELFF	TGTGCCAGCTCTACCGGGACTAGCAGAGCCGGGGAGCTGTTTTTT
TRBV29-1	TRBD1	.	TRBJ2-7	CSVETGAAYEQYF	TGCAGCGTTGAAACAGGGGCGGCCTACGAGCAGTACTTC
TRBV11-2	.	.	TRBJ1-1	CASSPLSRYTEAFF	TGTGCCAGCAGTCCACTCTCCAGGTATACTGAAGCTTTCTTT
TRBV29-1	TRBD2	.	TRBJ2-1	CSVAGRASNEQFF	TGCAGCGTTGCCGGGAGGGCCTCCAATGAGCAGTTCTTC
TRBV7-9	TRBD2	.	TRBJ2-4	CASSLGGGPDIQYF	TGTGCCAGCAGCTTAGGCGGGGGGCCCGACATTCAGTACTTC
TRBV15	.	.	TRBJ2-7	CATSRGRLYEQYF	TGTGCCACCAGCAGAGGGAGGCTGTACGAGCAGTACTTC
TRBV3-1	.	.	TRBJ2-7	CASSPLGGTEENEQYF	TGTGCCAGCAGCCCCCTTGGAGGGACAGAAGAGAACGAGCAGTACTTC
TRBV28	TRBD2	.	TRBJ2-7	CASSLSGSSHEQYF	TGTGCCAGCAGTTTGAGCGGGAGTTCCCACGAGCAGTACTTC
TRBV12-3/TRBV12-4	.	.	TRBJ2-3	CASSFGGESSTDTQYF	TGTGCCAGCAGTTTTGGCGGGGAGTCTAGCACAGATACGCAGTATTTT
TRBV5-1	.	few	TRBJ1-2	CASSFTGQNYGYTF	TGCGCCAGCAGCTTTACGGGACAAAACTATGGCTACACCTTC
TRBV15	TRBD2	.	TRBJ2-7	CATSRGPTSGRSEQYF	TGTGCCACCAGCAGGGGACCAACTAGCGGGAGGAGCGAGCAGTACTTC
TRBV12-3/TRBV12-4	.	few	TRBJ2-5	CASSAGFETQYF	TGTGCCAGCAGTGCAGGGTTCGAGACCCAGTACTTC
TRBV20-1	.	.	TRBJ1-2	CSARDTGGPNYGYTF	TGCAGTGCTAGAGATACCGGGGGGCCAAACTATGGCTACACCTTC
TRBV27	.	few	TRBJ1-2	CASSFQANYGYTF	TGTGCCAGCAGTTTTCAGGCAAACTATGGCTACACCTTC
TRBV7-9	TRBD1	.	TRBJ1-4	CASSRGDSQGEKLFF	TGTGCCAGCAGCAGGGGGGACAGCCAAGGGGAAAAACTGTTTTTT
TRBV10-2	.	few	TRBJ2-7	CASSDIPDVSSYEQYF	TGCGCCAGCAGCGATATCCCCGACGTTAGCTCCTACGAGCAGTACTTC
TRBV4-1	.	.	TRBJ2-1	CASSQVVPENEQFF	TGCGCCAGCAGCCAAGTTGTTCCCGAGAATGAGCAGTTCTTC
TRBV20-1	TRBD2	few	TRBJ2-7	CSARDGREVPQYEQYF	TGCAGTGCTAGAGACGGGCGGGAGGTTCCACAATACGAGCAGTACTTC
TRBV5-6	.	.	TRBJ1-2	CASTDEGGPNYGYTF	TGTGCCAGCACCGACGAGGGGGGCCCTAACTATGGCTACACCTTC
TRBV4-1	.	.	TRBJ2-3	CASSQGNLPTDTQYF	TGCGCCAGCAGCCAAGGCAACCTACCCACAGATACGCAGTATTTT
TRBV29-1	.	.	TRBJ1-2	CSVRGTSNYGYTF	TGCAGCGTGCGAGGCACCTCTAACTATGGCTACACCTTC
TRBV4-1	.	.	TRBJ1-2	CASSQVQGANYGYTF	TGCGCCAGCAGCCAAGTTCAGGGAGCTAACTATGGCTACACCTTC
TRBV12-3/TRBV12-4	.	.	TRBJ2-3	CASSSTAGLSTDTQYF	TGTGCCAGCAGTTCGACAGCGGGCCTTAGCACAGATACGCAGTATTTT